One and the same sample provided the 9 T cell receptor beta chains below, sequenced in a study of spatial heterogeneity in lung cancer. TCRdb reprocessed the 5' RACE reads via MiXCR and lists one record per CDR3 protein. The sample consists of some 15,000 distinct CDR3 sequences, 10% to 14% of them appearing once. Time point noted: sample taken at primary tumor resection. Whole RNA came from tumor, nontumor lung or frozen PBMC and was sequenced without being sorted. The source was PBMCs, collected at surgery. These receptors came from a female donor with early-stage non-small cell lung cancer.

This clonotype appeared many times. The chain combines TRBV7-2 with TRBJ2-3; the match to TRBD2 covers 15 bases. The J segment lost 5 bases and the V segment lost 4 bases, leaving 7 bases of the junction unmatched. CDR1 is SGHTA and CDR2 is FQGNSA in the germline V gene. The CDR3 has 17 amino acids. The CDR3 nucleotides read TGTGCCAGCAGCTCAGGACTAGCGGGGGGGCTTCTAGATACGCAGTATTTT. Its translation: CASSSGLAGGLLDTQYF.

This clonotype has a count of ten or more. The CDR3 DNA reads as TGTGCCAGCAGCGACCCCGTCTCAGGGGGTACGCAGTATTTT. Amino acid sequence: CASSDPVSGGTQYF. The chain joins TRBV14 to TRBJ2-3; TRBD1 agrees at 7 bases. Germline CDR1 and CDR2: SGHDN and FVKESK. The ends lost 5 bases at V and 8 bases at J; junction bases unmatched: 10. The CDR3 loop spans 14 amino acids. The whole variable domain, remainder taken from reference TRBV14 and TRBJ2-3, is EAGVTQFPSHSVIEKGQTVTLRCDPISGHDNLYWYRRVMGKEIKFLLHFVKESKQDESGMPNNRFLAERTGGTYSTLKVQPAELEDSGVYFCASSDPVSGGTQYFGPGTRLTVL.

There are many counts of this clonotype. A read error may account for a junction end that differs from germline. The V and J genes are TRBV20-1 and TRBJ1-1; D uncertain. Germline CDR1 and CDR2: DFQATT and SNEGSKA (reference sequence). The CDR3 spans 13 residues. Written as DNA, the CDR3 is TGCAGTGCTAGGGCAGACTTTTCCACTGAAGTTTTCTTT. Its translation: CSARADFSTEVFF.

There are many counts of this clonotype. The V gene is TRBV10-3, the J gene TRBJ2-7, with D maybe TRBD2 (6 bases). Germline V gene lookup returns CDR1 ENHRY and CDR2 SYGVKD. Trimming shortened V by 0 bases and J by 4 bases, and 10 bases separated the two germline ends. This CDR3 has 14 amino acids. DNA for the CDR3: TGTGCCATCAGTGAGTCGACTAGGAAGTACGAGCAGTACTTC. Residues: CAISESTRKYEQYF.

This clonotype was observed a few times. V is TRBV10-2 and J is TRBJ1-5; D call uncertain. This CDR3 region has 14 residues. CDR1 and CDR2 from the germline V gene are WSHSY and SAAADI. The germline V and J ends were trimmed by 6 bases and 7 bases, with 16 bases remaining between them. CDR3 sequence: CASRGNGYSQPQHF. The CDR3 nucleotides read TGCGCCAGCAGGGGAAATGGCTATAGCCAGCCCCAGCATTTT.

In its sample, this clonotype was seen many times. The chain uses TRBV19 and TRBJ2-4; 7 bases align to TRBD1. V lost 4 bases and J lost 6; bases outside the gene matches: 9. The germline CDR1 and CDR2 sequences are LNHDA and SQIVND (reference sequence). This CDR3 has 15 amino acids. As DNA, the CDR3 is TGTGCCAGTAGTAGACAGGGAAGGTACGGAAACATTCAGTACTTC. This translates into CASSRQGRYGNIQYF.

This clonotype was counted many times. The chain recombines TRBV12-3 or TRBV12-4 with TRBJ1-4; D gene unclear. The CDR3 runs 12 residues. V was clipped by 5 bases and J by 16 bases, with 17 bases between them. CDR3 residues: CASSKIPGLPFF. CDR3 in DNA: TGTGCCAGCAGTAAAATCCCGGGCCTTCCGTTTTTT.

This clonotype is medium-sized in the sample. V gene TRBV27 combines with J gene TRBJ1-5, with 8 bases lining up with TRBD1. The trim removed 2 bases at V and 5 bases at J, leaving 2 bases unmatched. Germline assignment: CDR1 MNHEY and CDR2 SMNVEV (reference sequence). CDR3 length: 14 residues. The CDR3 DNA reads TGTGCCAGCAGTTTAGGGACAGGTCATCAGCCCCAGCATTTT. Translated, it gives CASSLGTGHQPQHF.

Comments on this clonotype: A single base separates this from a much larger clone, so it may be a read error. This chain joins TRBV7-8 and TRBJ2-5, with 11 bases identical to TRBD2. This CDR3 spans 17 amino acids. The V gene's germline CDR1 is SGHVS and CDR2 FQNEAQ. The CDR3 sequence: CASGLALAGGFQETQYF. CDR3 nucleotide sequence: TGTGCCAGCGGCTTAGCGCTAGCGGGGGGTTTCCAAGAGACCCAGTACTTC. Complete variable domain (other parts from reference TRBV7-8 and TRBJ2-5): GAGVSQSPRYKVAKRGQDVALRCDPISGHVSLFWYQQALGQGPEFLTYFQNEAQLDKSGLPSDRFFAERPEGSVSTLKIQRTQQEDSAVYLCASGLALAGGFQETQYFGPGTRLLVL.